The T cell receptor beta chain described here comes from a study of beta chain features in type 1 diabetes (dated by TCRdb to 2017 to 2018). In terms of the full investigation: Mean age, gender distribution, total cell number and subset yield did not differ between patients and healthy donors. A total of 85 million to 140 million sorted cells were examined across all samples, and a strong correlation was observed between cell number per subset and RNA yield. In the study, TCRB repertoires of sorted circulating CD4+ T cell subsets from recently diagnosed type 1 diabetes patients were compared with those of matched healthy donors. Naive and central memory subsets were obtained from all 28 donors, but regulatory and stem cell-like memory subsets were isolated from only 8 patients and roughly 8 healthy donors.

Each donor gave one peripheral blood draw, approximately 120 mL on average, collected into heparinised tubes. Naive, central memory, regulatory and stem cell-like memory CD4+ T cells were sorted on a BD FACSAria II using a panel including CD45RO, CCR7, CD25, CD127, CD95 and CD27. Every sorted population had a purity above 95%. PBMCs were separated immediately by Lymphoprep density gradient centrifugation and were stained directly, without being cultured. To minimize batch effects, samples were stained and sorted in pairs, one healthy donor with one patient per experiment. On this clone: Its antigen remains unidentified. Nothing much larger sits one base from this clone, and base qualities are not available.

Taken from the germline V gene (reference sequence), the CDR1 and CDR2 loops are SGHNT and YYREEE. The V and J ends are trimmed by 4 bases and 1 base, leaving 15 bases between them. The CDR3 measures 15 amino acids from cysteine to phenylalanine. Only the CDR3 part of the read is kept: 45 bases, read in frame from the first base. The full study reports these points: Because small numbers of individuals were included in the HLA sub-analyses, any influence of HLA type on TCRB rearrangement was left unresolved. Sequencing cDNA rather than genomic DNA could over-represent highly expressing activated cells, although activation and CD3 levels did not differ between groups. PCR might favor shorter templates, but patient and control samples were amplified and corrected together, so any skew would affect both groups equally. Naive, central memory and regulatory TCRB repertoires appeared more similar among patients than among healthy donors. At VDJ recombination sites, type 1 diabetes patients had fewer insertions and more deleted nucleotides, which implies abnormalities in thymic rearrangement. A moderate but significant shortening of TCRB CDR3 length was observed in type 1 diabetes patients in all four CD4+ subsets.

All of the isolated RNA was reverse transcribed with the High Capacity cDNA Reverse Transcription Kit, so expressed TCRB transcripts were sequenced. Naive, central memory and regulatory T cell samples underwent deep immunoSEQ sequencing, averaging around 4 million total reads per sample. Sorted cells were lysed in RLT buffer and RNA was extracted with DNase-treated RNeasy Micro or Mini kits, depending on cell number. To prevent cross-contamination, each cell subset was processed individually, whereas patient and healthy donor samples were processed jointly. Using the immunoSEQ multiplex PCR, TCRB sequences were amplified from cDNA into 87-bp fragments spanning the CDR3 region. The amplicons were sequenced using the Illumina HiSeq platform. The published analysis was carried out like this. Synthetic template baselines were used to correct PCR bias computationally, reads within Hamming distance 2 were collapsed, and singletons that could not be merged were discarded. Reads were aligned against IMGT to assign V, D and J genes, CDR3 length and insertions or deletions at six rearrangement sites. Clonotype counts were normalized to sorted cell number within each subset before computing true diversity and Gini coefficients with the tcR R package. The overlap coefficient, calculated on TCRB nucleotide sequences, was used to quantify repertoire sharing. As a proxy for the pre-selection repertoire, out-of-frame TCRB sequences from naive cells were analyzed. Sourced from immuneACCESS, this table was stored by TCRdb with only in-frame sequences that have V and J called. A share of the clones is absent; for the studies checked, an unresolved V gene accounts for under half, and the remainder has no known explanation. V and J calls and clone size are those listed in that table; D and trimming were worked out from the DNA. Across this sample there are 280,000 or so clones, with 14% to 15% seen only once. Jointly, the top ten make up roughly 0.015% of the sample.

This clonotype was sampled from a man between 18 and 29 years old with type 1 diabetes. The chain is made from TRBV5-4 and TRBJ2-7, with a tentative D gene TRBD2 over 6 matching bases. The sequenced material came from naive CD4+ T cells from blood. The sample's cell subset or site label, in plain terms: true naive CD4+ T cells. Read as DNA, the sequence is TGTGCCAGCAGCCAAGAATCGCGGGGATCCTACGAGCAGTACTTC. The encoded protein is CASSQESRGSYEQYF.